The 22 T cell receptor beta chains below were found in one sample sequenced in a study of CD8 T cells in Susac syndrome. After extraction with the RNeasy kit, about 0.45 to 1 ug of the RNA was reverse transcribed using random hexamers. Each CDR3 protein gets one entry after TCRdb re-called the immunoSEQ multiplex PCR reads with MiXCR. The sample carries 180,000 or so distinct CDR3 sequences, around 94% recorded once. Material for sequencing was CD4+ T cells from PBMCs. The source is a human donor in good health.

The chain links TRBV6-2 or TRBV6-3 to TRBJ2-3; either TRBD1 or TRBD2 may supply D (6 bases each). With 5 bases removed from V and 3 bases from J, the gap between germline ends came to 15 bases. CDR3 length: 15 amino acids. Germline lookup yields CDR1 MNHEY and CDR2 SVGEGT. The CDR3 here is CASSPEGGPTDTQYF. CDR3 nucleotide sequence: TGTGCCAGCAGTCCGGAGGGGGGCCCGACAGATACGCAGTATTTT.

The gene calls are TRBV23-1 and TRBJ2-2; TRBD2 is a possible D gene (5 bases). TRBV23-1 is marked as an open reading frame, function uncertain. Deletions cut 8 bases from V and 8 bases from J, with 21 bases between. This CDR3 region has 15 residues. In DNA form, the CDR3 reads TGCGCCAGCGCCCGGTTGAAGGGAGTCCGGGGGGAGCTGTTTTTT. Protein product: CASARLKGVRGELFF.

The chain carries TRBV6-5 and TRBJ1-5; D is undetermined. With 0 bases removed from V and 6 bases from J, the gap between germline ends came to 6 bases. Germline V gene data show CDR1 as MNHEY and CDR2 as SVGAGI. The CDR3 totals 13 residues. The CDR3, as DNA: TGTGCCAGCAGTTACTCTAGTGGTCAGCCCCAGCATTTT. Translating gives CASSYSSGQPQHF.

This chain uses TRBV7-2 with TRBJ2-6; TRBD1 might be the D (6 bases). CDR1 SGHTA and CDR2 FQGNSA come from the germline V gene. V was clipped by 5 bases and J by 12 bases, with 14 bases between them. CDR3 length: 13 amino acids. Here the CDR3 DNA reads TGTGCCAGCAGCCAACAGGGAAATGGCGTCCTGACTTTC. Translating gives CASSQQGNGVLTF. The full variable domain, its missing parts supplied by reference TRBV7-2 and TRBJ2-6, is GAGVSQSPSNKVTEKGKDVELRCDPISGHTALYWYRQSLGQGLEFLIYFQGNSAPDKSGLPSDRFSAERTGGSVSTLTIQRTQQEDSAVYLCASSQQGNGVLTFGAGSRLTVL.

The J gene is TRBJ1-4, the V gene TRBV9; 8 nucleotides agree with TRBD1. The germline V gene has CDR1 SGDLS and CDR2 YYNGEE. J gave up 5 bases and V 1 base, and 7 bases lay outside the gene matches. The CDR3 spans 16 residues. This CDR3 is CASSVSQGAYNEKLFF. The CDR3 region has the DNA TGTGCCAGCAGCGTATCCCAGGGGGCGTACAATGAAAAACTGTTTTTT.

The V and J genes are TRBV29-1 and TRBJ2-6; D is unresolved. V gave up 4 bases and J gave up 4 bases, with 11 bases separating them. Germline V gives CDR1 SQVTM, CDR2 ANQGSEA. The CDR3 is 14 amino acids. The DNA for the CDR3 is TGCAGCGTTGGGAAGACGTCCGGGGCCAACGTCCTGACTTTC. Amino acid sequence: CSVGKTSGANVLTF.

This clonotype was observed a single time. Written as DNA, the CDR3 is TGTGCCAGCAGCGTAGGACACCTTGGAGACTATGGCTACACCTTC. It encodes CASSVGHLGDYGYTF. The chain uses TRBV9 and TRBJ1-2, with D unclear. Trimming took 0 bases from V and 3 from J, leaving 12 bases between them. CDR1 and CDR2 from the germline V gene are SGDLS and YYNGEE. The CDR3 runs 15 residues.

The V gene is TRBV30, the J gene TRBJ1-2; weak D call: TRBD1 (6 bases). The CDR3 has 13 residues. Trimming pared 4 bases from V and 7 bases from J, leaving 16 bases between. The germline V gene has CDR1 GTSNPN and CDR2 SVGIG (reference sequence). CDR3 sequence: CAWTGSGAGGYTF. CDR3 bases: TGTGCCTGGACCGGGTCAGGGGCAGGTGGCTACACCTTC.

This chain uses TRBV7-9 with TRBJ1-4; tentatively, D is TRBD1 (6 bases). Germline values: CDR1 SEHNR, CDR2 FQNEAQ (reference sequence). The CDR3 is 14 amino acids. V gave up 1 base and J gave up 10 bases, with 13 bases separating them. CDR3 sequence reads: CASSLDRERGKLFF. CDR3 bases: TGTGCCAGCAGCTTAGACAGGGAGAGGGGAAAACTGTTTTTT. The full variable domain, in which reference TRBV7-9 and TRBJ1-4 provide the parts outside the CDR3, is DTGVSQNPRHKITKRGQNVTFRCDPISEHNRLYWYRQTLGQGPEFLTYFQNEAQLEKSRLLSDRFSAERPKGSFSTLEIQRTEQGDSAMYLCASSLDRERGKLFFGSGTQLSVL.

The chain employs TRBV18 and TRBJ2-3, with D unresolved. Per the germline V gene, CDR1 is KGHSH and CDR2 is LQKENI. The CDR3 consists of 14 residues. V lost 2 bases and J 4 bases, leaving 10 bases between the germline ends. This CDR3 reads CASSPSSGADTQYF. Here the CDR3 DNA reads TGTGCCAGCTCACCATCCTCTGGAGCAGATACGCAGTATTTT.

The chain recombines TRBV20-1 with TRBJ1-6; D remains unclear. This CDR3 is 13 amino acids long. V was shortened by 1 base and J by 7 bases, with 8 bases between the two germline ends. Germline CDR1 is DFQATT and CDR2 is SNEGSKA (reference sequence). CDR3 in DNA: TGCAGTGCTAGAGTGGGTGACAATTCACCCCTCCACTTT. This encodes CSARVGDNSPLHF.

The chain couples TRBV4-3 to TRBJ1-1; D is ambiguous. CDR3 length equals 13 residues. Germline V CDR1 and CDR2: LGHNA, YSLEER. V shed 0 bases and J shed 5 bases, with 7 bases lying between them. This chain's CDR3 is CASSQDQQTEAFF. CDR3 DNA sequence: TGCGCCAGCAGCCAAGATCAACAGACTGAAGCTTTCTTT.

In its sample, this clonotype was seen once. The V gene is TRBV28, the J gene TRBJ1-6, with D possibly matching TRBD1 (5 bases). The CDR3 totals 14 residues. The V end lost 4 bases, the J end lost 9 bases, and 13 bases lay between the germline ends. The germline V gene has CDR1 MDHEN and CDR2 SYDVKM. The CDR3 protein is CASSSNGAVSPLHF. The CDR3 DNA sequence: TGTGCCAGCAGTTCAAATGGGGCAGTTTCACCCCTCCACTTT. Drawing the rest from reference TRBV28 and TRBJ1-6, the complete variable domain is DVKVTQSSRYLVKRTGEKVFLECVQDMDHENMFWYRQDPGLGLRLIYFSYDVKMKEKGDIPEGYSVSREKKERFSLILESASTNQTSMYLCASSSNGAVSPLHFGNGTRLTVT.

The gene calls are TRBV4-2 and TRBJ2-5; the D is unclear. V was clipped by 1 base and J by 1 base, with 7 bases between them. This CDR3 has 14 amino acids. Germline values: CDR1 LGHNA, CDR2 YNFKEQ. The CDR3 is CASSQVASQETQYF. The CDR3 nucleotides are TGTGCCAGCAGCCAAGTCGCCAGCCAAGAGACCCAGTACTTC.

The chain employs TRBV5-1 and TRBJ2-1, with 7 bases that match TRBD2. The length of the CDR3 is 14 residues. Germline V lookup: CDR1 SGHRS, CDR2 YFSETQ. Trimming at V came to 0 bases and at J to 6 bases, leaving 3 bases not matched to a gene. The CDR3 sequence: CASSLELAANEQFF. The CDR3 DNA reads as TGCGCCAGCAGCTTGGAGCTAGCGGCCAATGAGCAGTTCTTC.

The chain employs TRBV9 and TRBJ1-6; possible D gene TRBD1, 5 bases. V lost 3 bases, J lost 9 bases, and 13 bases lay in between. The CDR3 runs to 14 residues. Germline loops: CDR1 SGDLS, CDR2 YYNGEE. CDR3 nucleotides: TGTGCCAGCAGCGCGGGACTTACACCTTCACCCCTCCACTTT. Encoded protein: CASSAGLTPSPLHF. Full variable domain (missing parts from reference TRBV9 and TRBJ1-6): DSGVTQTPKHLITATGQRVTLRCSPRSGDLSVYWYQQSLDQGLQFLIQYYNGEERAKGNILERFSAQQFPDLHSELNLSSLELGDSALYFCASSAGLTPSPLHFGNGTRLTVT.

This clonotype showed up just once. The chain recombines TRBV30 with TRBJ2-1; no reliable D call. Germline CDR1 and CDR2: GTSNPN and SVGIG (reference sequence). The CDR3 is 12 residues long. The V end lost 3 bases, the J end lost 7 bases, and 10 bases lay between the germline ends. The CDR3 DNA follows: TGTGCCTGGAGCGCTAATTGGAATGAGCAGTTCTTC. This translates into CAWSANWNEQFF.

This clonotype came up a few times. The chain couples TRBV5-1 to TRBJ1-6, with 11 bases aligning to TRBD1. Germline V gene sequence: CDR1 SGHRS, CDR2 YFSETQ. The CDR3 spans 16 residues. V lost 5 bases and J lost 6; bases outside the gene matches: 7. The CDR3 here is CASRRDRGDANSPLHF. The CDR3 bases are TGCGCCAGCAGGCGGGACAGGGGGGATGCTAATTCACCCCTCCACTTT.

The chain has TRBV3-1 and TRBJ1-1; D not certain. V lost 3 bases and J 1 base, leaving 9 bases between the germline ends. The CDR3 consists of 14 residues. CDR1 is LGHDT and CDR2 is YNNKEL in the germline V gene (reference sequence). CDR3 sequence (DNA): TGTGCCAGCAGCCACACACGGTGGAACACTGAAGCTTTCTTT. This sequence encodes CASSHTRWNTEAFF.

The rearrangement joins TRBV4-2 to TRBJ1-2; D gene ambiguous. There are 17 residues in the CDR3. Germline V CDR1 and CDR2: LGHNA, YNFKEQ. V dropped 0 bases and J dropped 0 bases, with 14 bases sitting between them. CDR3 nucleotide sequence: TGTGCCAGCAGCCAAGAGGAGGACCGGGTCACTAACTATGGCTACACCTTC. Translation gives CASSQEEDRVTNYGYTF.

This chain uses TRBV20-1 with TRBJ1-1; 10 bases align to TRBD1. Trimming at V came to 3 bases and at J to 5 bases, leaving 9 bases not matched to a gene. Germline V lookup: CDR1 DFQATT, CDR2 SNEGSKA (reference sequence). This CDR3 is 15 amino acids long. CDR3 in amino acids: CSARETGGAETEAFF. The CDR3, as DNA: TGCAGTGCTAGGGAGACAGGGGGCGCGGAAACTGAAGCTTTCTTT.

V usage is TRBV24-1 and J usage is TRBJ1-1, with no clear D. Germline V gene lookup returns CDR1 KGHDR and CDR2 SFDVKD. CDR3 length equals 12 residues. V was shortened by 3 bases and J by 9 bases, with 10 bases between the two germline ends. The CDR3 DNA sequence: TGTGCCACCAGTGATAAGACCGGAAAAGCTTTCTTT. It translates to CATSDKTGKAFF.